The text below deals with one T cell receptor beta chain. Its matching antigen is unknown. These data come from a study of cytomegalovirus exposure and HLA in healthy donors. Study-wide results and caveats: Presence/absence analyses rested on an assumption that sequencing depth was roughly uniform across donors. Of the V segments, some could not be distinguished, including TRBV6-2 and TRBV6-3, and were excluded. Reported findings show TCR beta sequences accurately forecast HLA-A and HLA-B alleles in most subjects.

PCR employed 60 Vbeta and 13 Jbeta primers. Per the study methods: Later reanalysis found tens of millions of unique TCR beta chains, around 9.9 million of them shared. The repertoire was sequenced with immunoSEQ multiplex PCR; TCRdb's copy has only in-frame clones and lacks some. For V, J and clone size, that table is used; D and trimming come from the DNA. In the table there are around 76,000 clones, about two thirds of which are singletons. The CDR3 has 16 residues. Germline V gives CDR1 LGHNA, CDR2 YSLEER. The ends were cut back, 0 bases at V and 4 bases at J, with 16 bases in the middle. The rearrangement links TRBV4-3 to TRBJ2-7, with D perhaps matching TRBD2 (5 bases). This sequence was found in a woman between 45 and 65 years old in good health and CMV-seropositive. Sequenced material: PBMCs. The CDR3 region is CASSQDSSGEGYEQYF. CDR3 sequence (DNA): TGCGCCAGCAGCCAAGATTCCAGCGGAGAGGGTTACGAGCAGTACTTC.